This entry lists 6 T cell receptor beta chains sequenced from one sample in a study of T cell responses to AZD1222 COVID-19 vaccine (dated by TCRdb to the early 2020s). Explained via the paper, the time point label denotes: about 28 days (+/-7) after the second vaccine dose. Libraries were prepared through the immunoSEQ multiplex PCR assay. The table was pulled from immuneACCESS by TCRdb, which kept in-frame rearrangements only. Such tables lose some clones; where checked, under half of the loss comes from unresolved V genes, and the rest has no known cause. This sample has 110,000 to 150,000 clones in its table, and roughly 91% of those were observed once. The ten top clones hold around 3.1% of the sample. The material was peripheral blood, obtained 28 days after the second AZD1222 dose. The receptors originated from an adult who received the AZD1222 COVID-19 vaccine.

The V and J genes are TRBV28 and TRBJ2-2; no reliable D call. V gave up 6 bases and J gave up 6 bases, with 11 bases separating them. This CDR3 has 13 amino acids. Germline values: CDR1 MDHEN, CDR2 SYDVKM. This CDR3 reads CASSPVGAGELFF. The DNA of the CDR3 is TGTGCCAGCAGCCCCGTGGGCGCCGGGGAGCTGTTTTTT.

This chain uses TRBV12-3 or TRBV12-4 with TRBJ2-1; the D gene could be TRBD1 or TRBD2 (6 bases each). The V gene lost 7 bases and the J gene lost 6 bases, with 10 bases spanning the gap. CDR3 length: 12 residues. CDR3 sequence: CASIGGSNEQFF. The CDR3, as DNA: TGTGCCAGCATAGGGGGGAGCAATGAGCAGTTCTTC.

This clone was seen a few times. This chain uses TRBV5-1 with TRBJ2-5, with D perhaps matching TRBD2 (5 bases). Trimming pared 7 bases from V and 2 bases from J, leaving 9 bases between. CDR3 size: 12 residues. Germline V gene lookup returns CDR1 SGHRS and CDR2 YFSETQ. The CDR3 is CASGRGQETQYF. The CDR3 bases are TGCGCCAGCGGTCGGGGACAAGAGACCCAGTACTTC.

The chain employs TRBV30 and TRBJ2-4, with 9 bases that match TRBD1. The length of the CDR3 is 13 residues. In germline, CDR1 is GTSNPN, CDR2 SVGIG (reference sequence). V lost 5 bases, J lost 8 bases, and 7 bases stayed unmatched. CDR3 nucleotide sequence: TGTGCCTGGGCACAGGGGGCGAGGGACATTCAGTACTTC. Its translation: CAWAQGARDIQYF.

J is TRBJ2-7 and V is TRBV5-6, with D unclear. Trimming took off 0 bases at V and 4 bases at J, with 14 bases between the two ends. The CDR3 length is 15 residues. The germline V gene encodes CDR1 SGHDT and CDR2 YYEEEE. DNA of the CDR3: TGTGCCAGCAGCTTGGTCCCCTCCGCCGGGTACGAGCAGTACTTC. It specifies CASSLVPSAGYEQYF.

The rearrangement uses TRBV10-3 and TRBJ2-3; 10 nucleotides agree with TRBD2. The germline gives CDR1 ENHRY, CDR2 SYGVKD. V gave up 10 bases and J gave up 2 bases; unmatched junction bases: 9. The CDR3 loop spans 15 amino acids. The CDR3 reads CASRSTSGNTDTQYF. The CDR3 nucleotides are TGTGCCAGCCGGTCCACTAGCGGGAACACAGATACGCAGTATTTT.